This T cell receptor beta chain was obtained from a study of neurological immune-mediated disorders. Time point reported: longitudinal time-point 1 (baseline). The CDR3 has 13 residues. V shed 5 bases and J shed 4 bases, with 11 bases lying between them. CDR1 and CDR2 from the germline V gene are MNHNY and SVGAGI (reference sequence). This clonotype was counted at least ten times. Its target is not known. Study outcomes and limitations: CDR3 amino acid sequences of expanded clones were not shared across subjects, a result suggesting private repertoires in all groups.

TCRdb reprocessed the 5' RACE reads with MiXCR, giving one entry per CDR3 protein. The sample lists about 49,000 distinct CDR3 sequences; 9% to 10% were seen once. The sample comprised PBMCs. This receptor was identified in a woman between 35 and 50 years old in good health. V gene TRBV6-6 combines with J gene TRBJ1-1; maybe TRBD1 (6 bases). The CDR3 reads CASSTGYGTEAFF. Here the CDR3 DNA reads TGTGCCAGCAGTACAGGGTATGGCACTGAAGCTTTCTTT.